What follows is one TCR beta chain and its context. Its antigen remains unknown. The CDR3 runs to 11 residues. The germline V and J ends were trimmed by 3 bases and 6 bases, with 4 bases remaining between them. Germline-derived CDR1 and CDR2 are MNHEY and SMNVEV (reference sequence). Then a second PCR, running roughly 7 to 11 cycles, was carried out with a sample-barcoded 5' primer and a J-beta primer mix. All samples gave at least 3 million CDR3-containing paired-end reads. TCRdb analysed the 5' RACE reads with MiXCR anew, one entry per CDR3 protein. This sample has about 900,000 distinct CDR3 sequences, with approximately 59% found just once. This sample is part of a study of blood T cells in healthy people across ages. Regarding the study as a whole: Not knowing donor CMV status may have confounded expanded clonotype changes.

The rearrangement joins TRBV27 to TRBJ2-3, with unresolved D. The TCR was taken from a man aged 30 to 39 in good health. Sample: blood. This CDR3 is CASSFFDTQYF. The CDR3 bases are TGTGCCAGCAGTTTTTTTGATACGCAGTATTTT.